This TCR beta chain emerged from a study of blood T cell repertoires in COVID-19 (dated by TCRdb to about 2020). About the full investigation: Recovered participants in ImmuneRACE Cohort 3 were defined as having two consecutive negative NP/OP PCR tests, clearance from a healthcare professional, or resolution of symptoms. Collaborator samples came from the United States, Italy and Spain and covered acute and convalescent phases of COVID-19. The material from the prospective study consisted of cDNA or gDNA derived from T cells, B-cell-depleted T cells, or PBMCs. Subjects who had been exposed to COVID-19, were actively infected with it, or had recovered from it provided the deeply sampled blood TCRbeta repertoires that made up the dataset. The repertoires were released in a freely available public database meant as a resource for research on the immune response to SARS-CoV-2. Samples were obtained from the ongoing ImmuneRACE study (first 160 participants) and from 1,254 subjects provided by 6 global collaborators. Sample metadata almost always included a de-identified subject ID, COVID-19 status, age in years and sex. Where available, HLA class I and class II types were taken from metadata supplied by the sample provider and were not determined by assay-based typing. What the study reported, not specific to this receptor: The amount of clinical and demographic metadata varied by source and participant and was provided uncurated.

With respect to this clone: The specificity of this receptor is unknown. Base qualities are not provided; no much larger clone lies one nucleotide away.

The immunoSEQ Assay, a bias-controlled multiplex PCR, was used to amplify TCRbeta CDR3 regions from genomic DNA. The study's own analysis went as follows. The number of nucleated cells in each sample was estimated from the amplification of reference gene primers within the assay. To quantify the absolute abundance of each unique TCRbeta CDR3 rearrangement, sequence reads were collapsed and filtered. For each sample, productive Simpson clonality was calculated as the square root of Simpson's diversity index over productive rearrangements. This immuneACCESS table, as held by TCRdb, lists in-frame sequences with V and J called but not all clones. Of the missing ones, under half trace to an unresolved V gene in checked studies; the others have no known cause. The DNA gave D and trimming, while V, J and clone size come from that table. The sample table records 250,000 to 300,000 clones; more than 75% of these occur just once. Together, the top ten hold 2% to 2.5% of the sample.

Participants in the prospective study were aged about 18 to 95 years, lived in 20 to 25 United States geographic areas, and enrolled through a virtual design. Cohort assignment in the prospective study relied on participant-reported clinical history from a screening survey and a study questionnaire. Mobile phlebotomists in the prospective study collected whole blood, serum and a nasopharyngeal or oropharyngeal swab from every participant. Participants in the prospective study had the option to provide additional blood draws and questionnaires over an approximately 2-month period. Prospective study blood samples were shipped either frozen or at room temperature before DNA extraction. The TCR comes from an older woman in a cohort exposed to, infected with or recovered from COVID-19 (not recorded which). Sequencing used PBMCs or T cells enriched from blood (not recorded which).

The nucleotide sequence is given as TGTGCCAGCAGGGCGGACAGGGAGTACAATGAGCAGTTCTTC. Its product reads: CASRADREYNEQFF. The rearranged chain carries TRBV6-5 and TRBJ2-1, and 8 junctional nucleotides match TRBD1. The CDR3 sequence holds 14 residues, the cysteine and phenylalanine included. The read is trimmed to its CDR3 DNA, 42 bases read in frame from base 1. V lost 6 bases and J lost 4 bases, and the count of bases not matched to a germline gene is 5. The germline V gene yields MNHEY for CDR1 and SVGAGI for CDR2.